These 31 T cell receptor beta chains originate from one sample sequenced in a study of T cell responses to AZD1222 COVID-19 vaccine (dated by TCRdb to about 2021). Library prep was done by the immunoSEQ multiplex PCR assay. Imported from immuneACCESS, the table was reduced by TCRdb to in-frame sequences with V and J called. These copies leave out some clones; in studies compared against another copy, an unresolved V gene accounts for under half, and the cause of the remainder is not known. The sample table contains 150,000 to 200,000 clones; only one count was recorded for 85% to 90% of them. Of the sample, about 3% is held by the ten largest clones. The time point label here, explained by the study, means: baseline before first vaccination. The meaning of the sample's treatment or condition label: meningococcal conjugate vaccine given as trial control. The specimen comprised peripheral blood, sampled on day 0 of MenACWY control vaccination. The source of these receptors is an adult in good health.

This clone was seen only once. The chain combines TRBV9 with TRBJ2-5; 7 bases match TRBD2. Germline V gene sequence: CDR1 SGDLS, CDR2 YYNGEE. The CDR3 is made up of 17 amino acids. J lost 4 bases, V lost 0 bases, and 12 bases had no gene match. The CDR3 spells CASSVGASGGMGETQYF. CDR3 in DNA: TGTGCCAGCAGCGTAGGCGCTAGCGGAGGGATGGGAGAGACCCAGTACTTC. The full variable domain, rest sourced from reference TRBV9 and TRBJ2-5, is DSGVTQTPKHLITATGQRVTLRCSPRSGDLSVYWYQQSLDQGLQFLIQYYNGEERAKGNILERFSAQQFPDLHSELNLSSLELGDSALYFCASSVGASGGMGETQYFGPGTRLLVL.

In its sample, this clone was seen a few times. The gene calls are TRBV4-3 and TRBJ1-3; weak D call: TRBD1 (5 bases). V was pared by 0 bases and J by 0 bases, with 9 bases between. The length of the CDR3 is 16 residues. Germline CDR1 LGHNA, CDR2 YSLEER. As DNA, the CDR3 is TGCGCCAGCAGCCAAGACTCCGGGGGCTCTGGAAACACCATATATTTT. Residues: CASSQDSGGSGNTIYF.

The chain employs TRBV6-5 and TRBJ2-7; 7 nucleotides line up with TRBD1. The V and J ends lost 8 bases and 3 bases, in that order; junction bases with no gene match: 7. Germline values: CDR1 MNHEY, CDR2 SVGAGI. The length of the CDR3 is 13 residues. CDR3 bases: TGTGCCAGCGGGACAGCTTTTAACTACGAGCAGTACTTC. It is translated as CASGTAFNYEQYF.

The chain has TRBV6-4 and TRBJ2-7, with 8 bases that match TRBD2. Losses at the gene ends were 2 bases for V and 3 bases for J; bases not matched to a gene: 6. The CDR3 sequence is 15 residues long. Germline V gene data show CDR1 as MRHNA and CDR2 as SNTAGT. The DNA of the CDR3 is TGTGCCAGCAGTGACCTGGGACTAGGGGGCTACGAGCAGTACTTC. Translation: CASSDLGLGGYEQYF.

The rearrangement uses TRBV30 and TRBJ2-5; the match to TRBD1 covers 7 bases. Per germline, CDR1 GTSNPN and CDR2 SVGIG (reference sequence). The length of the CDR3 is 13 residues. Trimming removed 3 bases from V and 3 bases from J; junction bases left unmatched: 4. The DNA for the CDR3 is TGTGCCTGGAGGGGACAGAAAAAAGAGACCCAGTACTTC. It specifies CAWRGQKKETQYF. The full variable domain, rest sourced from reference TRBV30 and TRBJ2-5, is SQTIHQWPATLVQPVGSPLSLECTVEGTSNPNLYWYRQAAGRGLQLLFYSVGIGQISSEVPQNLSASRPQDRQFILSSKKLLLSDSGFYLCAWRGQKKETQYFGPGTRLLVL.

V and J are TRBV6-5 and TRBJ1-4; perhaps TRBD1 as D (5 bases). The CDR3 runs 14 residues. Trimming stripped 6 bases from V and 8 bases from J, with 16 bases between. Germline V lookup: CDR1 MNHEY, CDR2 SVGAGI. The CDR3 here is CASRTGGESEKLFF. The CDR3 DNA reads as TGTGCCAGCAGAACGGGAGGGGAAAGCGAAAAACTGTTTTTT.

The chain employs TRBV11-3 and TRBJ2-1, with TRBD2 matching over 13 bases. Per germline, CDR1 SGHNT and CDR2 YENEEA. Trimming at V came to 5 bases and at J to 8 bases, leaving 9 bases not matched to a gene. The CDR3 runs to 16 residues. DNA of the CDR3: TGTGCCAGCAGCCCCTCGACTAGCGGGAGGTTCGATGAGCAGTTCTTC. Translating gives CASSPSTSGRFDEQFF.

The chain recombines TRBV18 with TRBJ1-2, with 7 bases matching TRBD1. The CDR3 sequence is 15 residues long. With 0 bases clipped from V and 3 bases from J, the junction kept 4 bases outside the gene matches. CDR1 is KGHSH, CDR2 LQKENI, per germline. The CDR3, as DNA: TGTGCCAGCTCACCACCGGCCCAGGGGGACTATGGCTACACCTTC. It encodes CASSPPAQGDYGYTF.

The rearrangement joins TRBV19 to TRBJ2-7, with TRBD1 as a possible D gene (5 bases). V lost 1 base and J 7 bases, leaving 17 bases between the germline ends. Germline CDR1 is LNHDA and CDR2 is SQIVND (reference sequence). CDR3 length: 15 amino acids. The CDR3: CASSIGNTGLGEQYF. Here the CDR3 DNA reads TGTGCCAGTAGTATAGGAAACACAGGCCTTGGGGAGCAGTACTTC.

This chain links TRBV19 with TRBJ2-2, with D uncertain. The CDR3 sequence is 12 residues long. The V end lost 4 bases, the J end lost 5 bases, and 5 bases lay between the germline ends. Per germline, CDR1 LNHDA and CDR2 SQIVND (reference sequence). CDR3 region: CASSTGTGELFF. In nucleotides, the CDR3 is TGTGCCAGTAGTACCGGTACCGGGGAGCTGTTTTTT.

The rearrangement joins TRBV4-1 to TRBJ2-7; 7 nucleotides agree with TRBD1. Germline loops: CDR1 MGHRA, CDR2 YSYEKL. After removal of 1 base from V and 2 bases from J, the junction contained 8 bases not matched to a gene. The CDR3 runs to 16 residues. For the CDR3, the DNA is TGCGCCAGCAGCCAAGGAGAGGGGGCGCCTACCTACGAGCAGTACTTC. It is translated as CASSQGEGAPTYEQYF.

This sequence joins TRBV6-5 and TRBJ1-1, with unresolved D. CDR1 and CDR2 from the germline V gene are MNHEY and SVGAGI. V lost 3 bases and J lost 4, with 12 bases in between. The CDR3 consists of 14 residues. DNA of the CDR3: TGTGCCAGCAGTTATTTGGGGATTGGCACTGAAGCTTTCTTT. Translating gives CASSYLGIGTEAFF.

This chain links TRBV5-1 with TRBJ1-1; unclear D gene. In germline, CDR1 is SGHRS, CDR2 YFSETQ. V dropped 4 bases and J dropped 0 bases, with 7 bases sitting between them. The CDR3 covers 13 residues. CDR3 sequence reads: CASSPQMNTEAFF. DNA of the CDR3: TGCGCCAGCAGCCCACAGATGAACACTGAAGCTTTCTTT.

The table lists this clone with a count of one. This sequence joins TRBV6-5 and TRBJ2-7; the D gene is possibly TRBD2 (5 bases). The germline V gene encodes CDR1 MNHEY and CDR2 SVGAGI. V gave up 6 bases and J gave up 3 bases, with 12 bases separating them. CDR3 size: 13 residues. In DNA, the CDR3 is TGTGCCAGCAGACTAGTTGACGACTACGAGCAGTACTTC. This encodes CASRLVDDYEQYF.

The chain uses TRBV27 and TRBJ1-1; no clear D gene. V was trimmed by 3 bases and J by 1 base, leaving 9 bases between them. The CDR3 has 14 residues. Germline CDR1 reads MNHEY; CDR2 reads SMNVEV (reference sequence). CDR3 in amino acids: CASSFAQQNTEAFF. CDR3 DNA: TGTGCCAGCAGTTTTGCACAGCAGAACACTGAAGCTTTCTTT.

V usage is TRBV4-2 and J usage is TRBJ2-1, with TRBD2 identical over 9 bases. The CDR3 is made up of 15 amino acids. Germline lookup yields CDR1 LGHNA and CDR2 YNFKEQ. V shed 1 base and J 5 bases; nucleotides not matched to a gene: 3. The CDR3 DNA follows: TGTGCCAGCAGCCAAGGGGTAGCGGGAGACAATGAGCAGTTCTTC. Its translation is CASSQGVAGDNEQFF.

V and J are TRBV10-1 and TRBJ1-1, with a weak D call TRBD1 (6 bases). The germline V gene encodes CDR1 WNHNN and CDR2 SYGVQD (reference sequence). This CDR3 has 16 amino acids. V lost 2 bases to trimming and J lost 4 bases, with 17 bases between them. As DNA, the CDR3 is TGCGCCAGCAGTGAGAGGCTCGGGGGGCGAATCACTGAAGCTTTCTTT. Its translation is CASSERLGGRITEAFF.

The J gene is TRBJ2-1, the V gene TRBV4-1; 13 positions match TRBD2. CDR3 length: 16 residues. Per the germline V gene, CDR1 is MGHRA and CDR2 is YSYEKL. V dropped 6 bases and J dropped 0; count of bases not matched to a gene: 2. CDR3 nucleotide sequence: TGCGCCAGCAGACTAGCGGGGGGGAGCTCCTACAATGAGCAGTTCTTC. Translated: CASRLAGGSSYNEQFF.

The chain joins TRBV2 to TRBJ1-5; no reliable D call. The CDR3 extends over 12 amino acids. Germline V gives CDR1 SNHLY, CDR2 FYNNEI. V shed 4 bases and J shed 3 bases, with 4 bases lying between them. The CDR3 reads CASSVNNQPQHF. Here the CDR3 DNA reads TGTGCCAGCAGTGTCAACAATCAGCCCCAGCATTTT.

The chain carries TRBV6-5 and TRBJ2-7, with no clear D. This CDR3 is built from 13 residues. CDR1 and CDR2 (germline): MNHEY, SVGAGI. V lost 10 bases and J lost 2, with 15 bases in between. In DNA form, the CDR3 reads TGTGCCACAGCGTCATACCCCACCTACGAGCAGTACTTC. Protein sequence: CATASYPTYEQYF.

V and J are TRBV28 and TRBJ2-3; D could derive from TRBD1 or TRBD2 (5 bases each). The germline V gene has CDR1 MDHEN and CDR2 SYDVKM. V lost 2 bases, J lost 4 bases, and 16 bases lay in between. The CDR3 extends over 16 amino acids. The CDR3 is CASSLVVSGGSDTQYF. CDR3 bases: TGTGCCAGCAGTTTAGTCGTCAGTGGGGGTTCAGATACGCAGTATTTT.

The genes are TRBV7-5 and TRBJ1-3. TRBV7-5 is flagged as a pseudogene. The CDR3 has 17 amino acids. The CDR3 nucleotides are TGTGCCAGAAGCTTAGTCGGCGGATATAGAACCCGAAACACCATATATTTT. Its translation: CARSLVGGYRTRNTIYF.

The chain is built from TRBV24-1 and TRBJ2-3, with TRBD1 identical over 12 bases. The CDR3 contains 16 residues. Germline V gives CDR1 KGHDR, CDR2 SFDVKD. V lost 4 bases and J lost 5; bases outside the gene matches: 6. CDR3 sequence (DNA): TGTGCCACCAGTGACCGGGACAGGGGGCTTCAAGATACGCAGTATTTT. Its protein is CATSDRDRGLQDTQYF.

This clone was counted many times. The chain has TRBV11-2 and TRBJ1-2, with TRBD1 as a possible D gene (5 bases). CDR3 size: 14 residues. From germline, CDR1 is SGHAT and CDR2 FQNNGV. V lost 0 bases, J lost 4 bases, and 9 bases lay in between. The CDR3 bases are TGTGCCAGCAGCTTAGATCAGGGCAGCTATGGCTACACCTTC. Translated, it gives CASSLDQGSYGYTF.

Here the CDR3 reads CASSPRMRQNYNEQFF. The CDR3, as DNA: TGTGCCAGCAGTCCCCGAATGAGGCAAAACTACAATGAGCAGTTCTTC. The V and J genes are TRBV28 and TRBJ2-1; D uncertain. Germline V gene data show CDR1 as MDHEN and CDR2 as SYDVKM. V lost 5 bases and J lost 3, with 17 bases in between. The CDR3 has 16 amino acids.

The V and J genes are TRBV28 and TRBJ1-3; possibly TRBD1 for D (5 bases). V was cut by 5 bases and J by 0 bases, with 14 bases left in between. The CDR3 consists of 16 residues. In germline, CDR1 is MDHEN, CDR2 SYDVKM. The CDR3 coding sequence is TGTGCCAGCAGTCCCTATATGGGGGACTCTGGAAACACCATATATTTT. Translating it yields CASSPYMGDSGNTIYF.

This clone was detected only once. The gene calls are TRBV4-2 and TRBJ1-5; perhaps TRBD1 as D (5 bases). CDR3 length: 16 residues. The germline V gene has CDR1 LGHNA and CDR2 YNFKEQ. Trimming took 4 bases from V and 0 from J, leaving 13 bases between them. The CDR3 spells CASSRKGDSSNQPQHF. The CDR3, as DNA: TGTGCCAGCAGCCGAAAGGGAGACAGTAGCAATCAGCCCCAGCATTTT.

The rearrangement links TRBV2 to TRBJ1-6; TRBD1 agrees at 7 bases. CDR3 length: 17 amino acids. Germline CDR1 SNHLY, CDR2 FYNNEI. V trimming: 4 bases; J trimming: 6 bases; junction bases outside the gene matches: 12. CDR3 bases: TGTGCCAGCAGTGTCGATTCTTGGGGACAGCCTAATTCACCCCTCCACTTT. Translated, it gives CASSVDSWGQPNSPLHF.

This clone showed up just once. V and J are TRBV30 and TRBJ2-1, with D unclear. Looked up from germline, CDR1 is GTSNPN and CDR2 is SVGIG (reference sequence). The CDR3 sequence is 10 residues long. The V and J ends lost 5 bases and 7 bases respectively, with 6 bases between them. This CDR3 reads CAWDWNEQFF. In DNA form, the CDR3 reads TGTGCCTGGGACTGGAATGAGCAGTTCTTC.

The V and J genes are TRBV9 and TRBJ1-4; D is uncertain. V lost 0 bases and J lost 3, with 9 bases in between. Per the germline V gene, CDR1 is SGDLS and CDR2 is YYNGEE. The CDR3 is 15 residues long. The CDR3 protein is CASSVDGRANEKLFF. The DNA of the CDR3 is TGTGCCAGCAGCGTAGATGGTCGTGCTAATGAAAAACTGTTTTTT.

This chain links TRBV5-4 with TRBJ2-1, with TRBD1 identical over 8 bases. Unmatched junction bases numbered 6, after V lost 3 bases and J lost 7 bases. CDR1 SGHNT and CDR2 YYREEE come from the germline V gene (reference sequence). This CDR3 is built from 14 residues. CDR3 amino acids: CASSSGRGRNEQFF. CDR3 nucleotide sequence: TGTGCCAGCAGCTCCGGCAGGGGGCGGAATGAGCAGTTCTTC.